This T cell receptor beta chain comes out of a study of regulatory T cells in long-lasting Graves disease. The CDR3 is 13 amino acids. The germline V gene has CDR1 KGHSH and CDR2 LQKENI. The V and J ends lost 2 bases and 4 bases respectively, with 5 bases between them. The time point is: newly diagnosed GD, antithyroid drugs for less than 3 months. PBMC RNA was the source of the TCR library. With iRepertoire HTBI primers and Arm-PCR of CDR3 regions, TCR beta libraries were built. Authors' processing steps: From all samples, identification returned 12 to 15 TRBJ and about 60 TRBV segments. TCRdb itself ran the multiplex PCR reads through MiXCR, one entry per CDR3 protein. TCRdb, rather than the study authors, made the V and J calls. Of 350,000 to 500,000 distinct CDR3 sequences in the sample, 11% to 15% were seen once. The sample was also linked to a second study, of T cells in Graves' hyperthyroidism and ophthalmopathy. That work adds: Orbital computed tomography and thyroid ultrasound, together with serum TRAb and thyroxine and clinical symptoms, were used for diagnoses. Expanded thyroid clonotypes (above 0.001) were mostly also found in blood.

The origin of this receptor is a woman between 45 and 65 years old with Graves disease. The genes are TRBV18 and TRBJ2-2; D is unclear. The sequencing here drew on peripheral blood mononuclear cells (PBMCs), taken at new diagnosis, from a patient treated with antithyroid drugs. The CDR3 sequence is CASSPYGTGELFF. In nucleotides, the CDR3 is TGTGCCAGCTCACCATACGGCACCGGGGAGCTGTTTTTT.